The following is a TCR beta chain sequence with its context. Germline lookup yields CDR1 SGHRS and CDR2 YFSETQ. CDR3 length: 15 amino acids. Reanalyzing the 5' RACE reads, TCRdb keeps one entry per CDR3 protein, without DNA. The repertoire table contains 300,000 to 450,000 distinct CDR3 sequences. This sample is drawn from a study of T cells expressing NK-cell markers. Study-level background: TCR beta repertoires came from sorted CD3+CD56+NKG2C+, CD3+CD56+NKG2C- and CD3+CD56-NKG2C+ T cells. Most of the eight sequenced donors were classified as HCMV-seropositive, and one was classified as seronegative.

What was sequenced was blood T cells: a sorted CD56 or NKG2C T cell subset, CD4+ or CD8+ T cells, or bulk PBMC T cells (not recorded which). The chain uses TRBV5-1 and TRBJ2-3; TCRdb lists TRBD1, though no DNA is available to test this call. The receptor's source is a man aged 18 to 69 in good health. CDR3 residues: CASSSRDRYTDTQYF.